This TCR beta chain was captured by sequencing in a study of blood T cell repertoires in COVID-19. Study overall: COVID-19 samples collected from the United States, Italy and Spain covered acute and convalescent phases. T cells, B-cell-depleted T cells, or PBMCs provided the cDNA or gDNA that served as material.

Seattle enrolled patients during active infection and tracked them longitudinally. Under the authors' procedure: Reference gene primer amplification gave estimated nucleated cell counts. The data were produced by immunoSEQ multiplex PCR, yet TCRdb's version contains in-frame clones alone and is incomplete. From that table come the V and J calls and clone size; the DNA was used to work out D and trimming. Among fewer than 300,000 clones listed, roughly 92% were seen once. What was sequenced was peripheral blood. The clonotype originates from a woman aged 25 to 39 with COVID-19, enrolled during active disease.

The CDR3 is CSAIGYEQFF. The CDR3 bases are TGCAGTGCCATCGGGTATGAGCAGTTCTTC. The gene calls are TRBV20-1 and TRBJ2-1; D ambiguous. Trimming stripped 6 bases from V and 8 bases from J, with 8 bases between. Germline CDR1 reads DFQATT; CDR2 reads SNEGSKA (reference sequence). CDR3 size: 10 residues.